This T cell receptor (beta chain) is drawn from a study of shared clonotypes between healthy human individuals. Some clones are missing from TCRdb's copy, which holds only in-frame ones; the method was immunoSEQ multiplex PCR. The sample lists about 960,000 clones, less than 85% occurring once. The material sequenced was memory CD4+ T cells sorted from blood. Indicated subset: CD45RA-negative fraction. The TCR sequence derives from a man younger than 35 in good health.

The CDR3 protein is CASSYGQSLSYEQYF. The CDR3 nucleotides read TGTGCCAGCAGTTACGGGCAGTCCCTTTCCTACGAGCAGTACTTC. This chain links TRBV6-5 with TRBJ2-7; D gene ambiguous. CDR3 length: 15 residues. Germline-derived CDR1 and CDR2 are MNHEY and SVGAGI. V was trimmed by 2 bases and J by 1 base, leaving 12 bases between them.